This T cell receptor beta chain was captured in a study of HIV-infected patients and healthy controls. cDNA was made from about 500 ng RNA using alpha and beta constant primers. Using multiplexing indices, alpha and beta chain libraries were generated apart by chain-specific third strand synthesis. TCRdb reprocessed the 5' RACE reads via MiXCR and lists one record per CDR3 protein. The sample gives more than 4,500 distinct CDR3 sequences, more than 20% of which show up once; about 29% is in the top ten. The CDR3 loop spans 13 amino acids. Trimming removed 0 bases at V and 2 bases at J, with 5 bases between. CDR1 and CDR2 (germline): LGHDT, YNNKEL (reference sequence). Worth noting for this clonotype: Antigen: not known.

The study's findings and limits: MAIT alpha-chain CDR3s were frequent in healthy controls, depleted in HIV+. Healthy controls shared more CDR3 sequences between individuals than HIV-infected patients did.

Follow-up blood was drawn about 14 weeks, roughly three months, after antiretroviral therapy began. No cell fractionation was done, so the repertoire covers all unsorted peripheral blood T cells. V gene TRBV3-1 combines with J gene TRBJ2-7; TRBD1 is a possible D gene (5 bases). The sequences come from blood, collected during antiretroviral therapy. This sequence was found in an adult with HIV infection. The CDR3 spells CASSQEGAYEQYF. In nucleotides, the CDR3 is TGTGCCAGCAGCCAAGAAGGGGCCTACGAGCAGTACTTC.